This T cell receptor beta chain emerged from a study of beta chain features in type 1 diabetes. At the level of the study: Sorted cells examined across all samples numbered 107,917,701.

Expressed TCRB transcripts were sequenced, since all the RNA that had been isolated was reverse transcribed. Sequencing was performed with immunoSEQ multiplex PCR; in TCRdb, only in-frame clones are kept and a portion is missing. The sample carries about 150,000 clones, 8.1% recorded once. Unmatched junction bases numbered 8, after V lost 3 bases and J lost 3 bases. CDR3 size: 16 residues. The germline gives CDR1 SGHAT, CDR2 FQNNGV. The source of this sequence is a man between 18 and 29 years old in good health. The sequenced sample was central memory CD4+ T cells from blood. The chain carries TRBV11-2 and TRBJ2-5; 9 nucleotides align to TRBD2. This CDR3 reads CASSFLAGEGEETQYF. In DNA, the CDR3 is TGTGCCAGCAGCTTCTTAGCGGGAGAAGGTGAAGAGACCCAGTACTTC.